Presented here are 20 T cell receptor beta chains from one specimen sequenced in a study of shared clonotypes between healthy human individuals. Measured with immunoSEQ multiplex PCR; TCRdb has only the in-frame clones, and not every one. The sample shows some 1,400,000 clones, more than 95% of them seen only once. The sample taken for sequencing was naive CD4+ T cells sorted from blood. As to subset: CD45RA+ positively selected. Source of these receptors: a young man in good health.

This chain links TRBV28 with TRBJ1-5; 9 nucleotides agree with TRBD1. V lost 5 bases, J lost 11 bases, and 10 bases stayed unmatched. Germline V gene sequence: CDR1 MDHEN, CDR2 SYDVKM. The CDR3 length is 14 residues. Written as DNA, the CDR3 is TGTGCCAGCAGTCAACAGGGGGCCTCTAGGGCCCAGCATTTT. Translating it yields CASSQQGASRAQHF. The full variable domain, rest sourced from reference TRBV28 and TRBJ1-5, is DVKVTQSSRYLVKRTGEKVFLECVQDMDHENMFWYRQDPGLGLRLIYFSYDVKMKEKGDIPEGYSVSREKKERFSLILESASTNQTSMYLCASSQQGASRAQHFGDGTRLSIL.

The chain employs TRBV4-3 and TRBJ1-2; D gene uncertain. V was pared by 0 bases and J by 3 bases, with 11 bases between. CDR1 and CDR2 from the germline V gene are LGHNA and YSLEER. This CDR3 has 15 residues. The CDR3 loop is CASSQDRGMDYGYTF. The CDR3 coding sequence is TGCGCCAGCAGCCAAGATCGCGGTATGGACTATGGCTACACCTTC.

The V call is TRBV18, the J call TRBJ1-4, with D unresolved. This CDR3 is built from 16 residues. Between the trimmed V and J ends, which lost 1 base and 0 bases, there was a span of 9 bases. Per germline, CDR1 KGHSH and CDR2 LQKENI. The DNA of the CDR3 is TGTGCCAGCTCACCACTTGCCGGGTCAACTAATGAAAAACTGTTTTTT. As protein: CASSPLAGSTNEKLFF.

This clone was observed a few times. Within the sample, other DNA sequences also encode this same CDR3. The rearrangement joins TRBV7-2 to TRBJ2-7; D not resolved. Germline CDR1 reads SGHTA; CDR2 reads FQGNSA. The length of the CDR3 is 11 residues. V was shortened by 1 base and J by 5 bases, with 3 bases between the two germline ends. CDR3 coding DNA: TGTGCCAGCAGCTTAGTGGACGAGCAGTACTTC. Protein product: CASSLVDEQYF.

The rearrangement uses TRBV6-1 and TRBJ2-7; D gene unclear. There are 11 residues in the CDR3. Trimming took off 8 bases at V and 3 bases at J, with 8 bases between the two ends. Germline CDR1 and CDR2: MNHNS and SASEGT. This CDR3 is CASGGYYEQYF. The CDR3 DNA is TGTGCCAGCGGTGGGTACTACGAGCAGTACTTC.

The chain uses TRBV25-1 and TRBJ1-3; a weak D match, TRBD1 (6 bases). Trimming shortened V by 1 base and J by 8 bases, and 18 bases separated the two germline ends. The CDR3 is 16 residues long. Germline assignment: CDR1 MGHDK and CDR2 SYGVNS. The CDR3: CASSEWGRGVPYTIYF. The CDR3 DNA sequence: TGTGCCAGCAGTGAATGGGGCAGGGGAGTTCCGTACACCATATATTTT.

The chain has TRBV28 and TRBJ1-3; 12 bases line up with TRBD1. In germline, CDR1 is MDHEN, CDR2 SYDVKM. This CDR3 contains 18 residues. V was clipped by 3 bases and J by 2 bases; unmatched bases: 8. This CDR3 is CASSFPGTGGAAGNTIYF. In DNA form, the CDR3 reads TGTGCCAGCAGTTTCCCCGGGACAGGGGGCGCGGCTGGAAACACCATATATTTT.

V gene TRBV5-1 combines with J gene TRBJ2-1, with D perhaps matching TRBD2 (5 bases). The V end was cut by 4 bases, the J end by 3 bases, with 20 bases between. Germline V gene sequence: CDR1 SGHRS, CDR2 YFSETQ. The CDR3 extends over 17 amino acids. CDR3 protein: CASSLLEGSQVYNEQFF. The DNA for the CDR3 is TGCGCCAGCAGCCTCCTAGAGGGCAGCCAAGTCTACAATGAGCAGTTCTTC.

This rearrangement joins TRBV5-4 to TRBJ2-1; no definite D call. The germline V gene encodes CDR1 SGHNT and CDR2 YYREEE (reference sequence). V was pared by 3 bases and J by 6 bases, with 10 bases between. This CDR3 contains 13 residues. The CDR3 region has the DNA TGTGCCAGCAGCTCCCGGGCGGTCAATGAGCAGTTCTTC. It specifies CASSSRAVNEQFF. The whole variable domain, remainder taken from reference TRBV5-4 and TRBJ2-1, is ETGVTQSPTHLIKTRGQQVTLRCSSQSGHNTVSWYQQALGQGPQFIFQYYREEENGRGNFPPRFSGLQFPNYSSELNVNALELDDSALYLCASSSRAVNEQFFGPGTRLTVL.

This clone was seen a few times. The V gene is TRBV10-3, the J gene TRBJ2-7; TRBD1 aligns across 7 bases. The junction had 8 bases not matched to a gene; V was cut back by 9 bases and J by 9 bases. This CDR3 spans 11 amino acids. Looked up from germline, CDR1 is ENHRY and CDR2 is SYGVKD. The DNA of the CDR3 is TGTGCCATAGGACAGGACCTGGGGCAGTACTTC. This translates into CAIGQDLGQYF.

As concerns this clone: Additional DNA sequences in this sample encode the identical CDR3. The V call is TRBV18, the J call TRBJ2-7, with no clear D. Germline V gene sequence: CDR1 KGHSH, CDR2 LQKENI. V lost 3 bases and J lost 2, with 8 bases in between. The CDR3 runs to 13 residues. The CDR3, as DNA: TGTGCCAGCTCACCCGTTGGGGCCTACGAGCAGTACTTC. Translating gives CASSPVGAYEQYF.

This chain joins TRBV5-5 and TRBJ2-7, with D possibly being TRBD1 or TRBD2 (5 bases each). The V gene lost 3 bases and the J gene lost 2 bases, with 15 bases spanning the gap. Germline V gives CDR1 SGHKS, CDR2 YYEKEE (reference sequence). The CDR3 runs 15 residues. This CDR3 is CASSSHGTSAYEQYF. The CDR3 DNA sequence: TGTGCCAGCAGCTCCCACGGGACGTCGGCCTACGAGCAGTACTTC.

The chain joins TRBV4-2 to TRBJ2-1; tentatively, D is TRBD2 (6 bases). Germline lookup yields CDR1 LGHNA and CDR2 YNFKEQ. V lost 3 bases and J lost 3, with 12 bases in between. This CDR3 comprises 15 residues. The CDR3 loop reads CASSQAGRDYNEQFF. The CDR3 nucleotides are TGTGCCAGCAGCCAGGCGGGACGGGACTACAATGAGCAGTTCTTC.

V and J are TRBV10-3 and TRBJ1-5; D might be TRBD1 (5 bases). With 3 bases removed from V and 3 bases from J, the gap between germline ends came to 12 bases. CDR1 is ENHRY and CDR2 is SYGVKD in the germline V gene. This CDR3 region has 15 residues. CDR3 bases: TGTGCCATCAGTGATTCTGACAGCTTCAATCAGCCCCAGCATTTT. Its translation is CAISDSDSFNQPQHF.

The chain joins TRBV19 to TRBJ2-7; D not certain. Germline assignment: CDR1 LNHDA and CDR2 SQIVND (reference sequence). The CDR3 consists of 14 residues. V shed 4 bases and J shed 6 bases, with 16 bases lying between them. Here the CDR3 reads CASSKFTATGEQYF. In nucleotides, the CDR3 is TGTGCCAGTAGTAAGTTCACAGCCACCGGCGAGCAGTACTTC.

This chain uses TRBV19 with TRBJ1-4; D ambiguous. This CDR3 region has 17 residues. The V and J ends lost 7 bases and 4 bases respectively, with 22 bases between them. Germline values: CDR1 LNHDA, CDR2 SQIVND (reference sequence). CDR3 sequence: CASTSKAWTAVNEKLFF. The CDR3 coding sequence is TGTGCCAGTACTTCCAAGGCCTGGACGGCGGTTAATGAAAAACTGTTTTTT. Full variable domain (remainder filled in from reference TRBV19 and TRBJ1-4): DGGITQSPKYLFRKEGQNVTLSCEQNLNHDAMYWYRQDPGQGLRLIYYSQIVNDFQKGDIAEGYSVSREKKESFPLTVTSAQKNPTAFYLCASTSKAWTAVNEKLFFGSGTQLSVL.

The V gene is TRBV18, the J gene TRBJ2-6; D remains ambiguous. Germline loops: CDR1 KGHSH, CDR2 LQKENI. The V and J ends lost 2 bases and 1 base respectively, with 21 bases between them. The CDR3 is 20 residues long. The CDR3 protein is CASSPMTSALPGSGANVLTF. The CDR3 DNA reads TGTGCCAGCTCACCAATGACTTCCGCCCTCCCTGGTTCTGGGGCCAACGTCCTGACTTTC.

The chain links TRBV5-6 to TRBJ2-1, with D tentatively TRBD2 (6 bases). V lost 2 bases to trimming and J lost 0 bases, with 12 bases between them. The CDR3 contains 16 residues. CDR1 and CDR2 from the germline V gene are SGHDT and YYEEEE. The CDR3, as DNA: TGTGCCAGCAGCTTAAGGGCGGGAAGCTCCTACAATGAGCAGTTCTTC. Residues: CASSLRAGSSYNEQFF. Variable domain in full (rest from reference TRBV5-6 and TRBJ2-1): DAGVTQSPTHLIKTRGQQVTLRCSPKSGHDTVSWYQQALGQGPQFIFQYYEEEERQRGNFPDRFSGHQFPNYSSELNVNALLLGDSALYLCASSLRAGSSYNEQFFGPGTRLTVL.

The CDR3 loop reads CAWSVRKGRGETQYF. The CDR3 nucleotides read TGTGCCTGGAGTGTACGAAAGGGGCGCGGGGAGACCCAGTACTTC. The chain recombines TRBV30 with TRBJ2-5, with D possibly being TRBD1 or TRBD2 (5 bases each). V was trimmed by 0 bases and J by 5 bases, leaving 16 bases between them. CDR1 GTSNPN and CDR2 SVGIG come from the germline V gene (reference sequence). The CDR3 runs 15 residues.

The V call is TRBV6-7, the J call TRBJ1-5; 8 bases line up with TRBD1. TRBV6-7 is labeled an ORF, and its function is uncertain. This CDR3 region has 12 residues. The junction had 7 bases not matched to a gene; V was cut back by 7 bases and J by 11 bases. The CDR3 loop is CASILQGEAQHF. In DNA form, the CDR3 reads TGTGCCAGCATTTTACAGGGGGAGGCCCAGCATTTT.